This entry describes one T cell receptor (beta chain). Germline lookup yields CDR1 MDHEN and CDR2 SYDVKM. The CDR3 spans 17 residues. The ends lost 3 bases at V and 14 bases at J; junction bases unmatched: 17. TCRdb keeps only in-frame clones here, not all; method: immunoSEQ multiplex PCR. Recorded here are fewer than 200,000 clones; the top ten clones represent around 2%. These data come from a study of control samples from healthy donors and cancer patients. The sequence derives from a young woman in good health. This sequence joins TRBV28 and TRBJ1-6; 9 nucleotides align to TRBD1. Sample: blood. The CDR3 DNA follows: TGTGCCAGCAGTTTGGGAAGACTCCGGGACAGGGCCCGTGCCCTCCACTTT. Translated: CASSLGRLRDRARALHF.